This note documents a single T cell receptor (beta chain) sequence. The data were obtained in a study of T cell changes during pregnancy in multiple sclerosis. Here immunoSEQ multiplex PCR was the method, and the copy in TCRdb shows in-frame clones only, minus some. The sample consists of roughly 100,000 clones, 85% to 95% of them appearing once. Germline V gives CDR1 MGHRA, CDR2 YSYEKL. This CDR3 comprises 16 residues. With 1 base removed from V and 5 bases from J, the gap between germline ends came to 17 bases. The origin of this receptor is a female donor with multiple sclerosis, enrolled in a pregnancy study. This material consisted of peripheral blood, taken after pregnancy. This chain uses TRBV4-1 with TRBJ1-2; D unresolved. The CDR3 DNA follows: TGCGCCAGCAGCCAAGTTATTTTGCGGGAAAGGTATGGCTACACCTTC. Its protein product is CASSQVILRERYGYTF.